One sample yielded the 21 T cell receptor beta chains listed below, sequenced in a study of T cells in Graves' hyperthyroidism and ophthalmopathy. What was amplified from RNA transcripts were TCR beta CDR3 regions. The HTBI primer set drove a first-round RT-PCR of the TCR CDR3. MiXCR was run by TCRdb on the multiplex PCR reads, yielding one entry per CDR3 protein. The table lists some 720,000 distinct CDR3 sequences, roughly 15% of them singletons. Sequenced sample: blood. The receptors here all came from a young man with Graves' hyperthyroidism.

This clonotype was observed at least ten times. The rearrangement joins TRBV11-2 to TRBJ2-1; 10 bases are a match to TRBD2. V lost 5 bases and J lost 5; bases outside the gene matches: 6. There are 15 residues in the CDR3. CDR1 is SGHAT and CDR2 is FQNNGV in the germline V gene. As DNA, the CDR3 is TGTGCCAGCAGCGTCCTAGCGGGAGTAAACAATGAGCAGTTCTTC. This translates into CASSVLAGVNNEQFF.

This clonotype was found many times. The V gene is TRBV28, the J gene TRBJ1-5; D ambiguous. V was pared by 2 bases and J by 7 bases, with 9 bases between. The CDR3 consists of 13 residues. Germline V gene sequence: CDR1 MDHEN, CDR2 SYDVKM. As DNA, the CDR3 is TGTGCCAGCAGTTTAGCGGGGAGACAGCCCCAGCATTTT. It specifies CASSLAGRQPQHF.

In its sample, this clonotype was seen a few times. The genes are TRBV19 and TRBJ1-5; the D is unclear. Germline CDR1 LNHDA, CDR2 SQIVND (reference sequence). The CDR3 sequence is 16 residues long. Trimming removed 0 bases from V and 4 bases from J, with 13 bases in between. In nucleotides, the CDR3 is TGTGCCAGTAGTATAGATCGATTAAGTTGGAATCAGCCCCAGCATTTT. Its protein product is CASSIDRLSWNQPQHF.

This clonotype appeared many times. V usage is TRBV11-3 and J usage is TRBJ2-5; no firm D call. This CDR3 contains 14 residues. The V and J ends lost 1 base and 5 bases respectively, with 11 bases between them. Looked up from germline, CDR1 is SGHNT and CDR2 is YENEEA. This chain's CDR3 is CASSLGQNRETQYF. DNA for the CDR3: TGTGCCAGCAGCTTAGGGCAGAACCGGGAGACCCAGTACTTC.

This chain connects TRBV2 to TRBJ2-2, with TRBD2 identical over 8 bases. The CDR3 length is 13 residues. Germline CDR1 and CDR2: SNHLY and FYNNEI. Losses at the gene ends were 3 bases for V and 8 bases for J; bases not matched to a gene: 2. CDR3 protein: CASSEKRGGELFF. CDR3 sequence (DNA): TGTGCCAGCAGTGAGAAGCGGGGGGGGGAGCTGTTTTTT. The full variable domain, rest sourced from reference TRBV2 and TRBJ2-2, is EPEVTQTPSHQVTQMGQEVILRCVPISNHLYFYWYRQILGQKVEFLVSFYNNEISEKSEIFDDQFSVERPDGSNFTLKIRSTKLEDSAMYFCASSEKRGGELFFGEGSRLTVL.

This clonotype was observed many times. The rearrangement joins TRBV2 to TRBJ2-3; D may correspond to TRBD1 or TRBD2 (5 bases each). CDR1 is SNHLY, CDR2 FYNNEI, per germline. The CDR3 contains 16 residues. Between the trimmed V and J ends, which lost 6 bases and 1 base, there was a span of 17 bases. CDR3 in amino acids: CASSGPGKLGTDTQYF. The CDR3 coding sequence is TGTGCCAGCAGCGGCCCAGGGAAACTAGGCACAGATACGCAGTATTTT.

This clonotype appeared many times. CDR3 coding DNA: TGCAGTGCTAGGGAAGGCGGGAAAGAGACCCAGTACTTC. This gives the protein CSAREGGKETQYF. The chain employs TRBV20-1 and TRBJ2-5, with a possible D match to TRBD2 (6 bases). The V end was cut by 3 bases, the J end by 3 bases, with 11 bases between. Germline V CDR1 and CDR2: DFQATT, SNEGSKA (reference sequence). There are 13 residues in the CDR3.

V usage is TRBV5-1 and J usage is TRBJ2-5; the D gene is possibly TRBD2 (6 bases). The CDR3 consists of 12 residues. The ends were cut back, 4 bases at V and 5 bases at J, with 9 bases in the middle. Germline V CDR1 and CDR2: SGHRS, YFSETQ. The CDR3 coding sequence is TGCGCCAGCAGCACGGCGGGGGAGACCCAGTACTTC. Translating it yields CASSTAGETQYF.

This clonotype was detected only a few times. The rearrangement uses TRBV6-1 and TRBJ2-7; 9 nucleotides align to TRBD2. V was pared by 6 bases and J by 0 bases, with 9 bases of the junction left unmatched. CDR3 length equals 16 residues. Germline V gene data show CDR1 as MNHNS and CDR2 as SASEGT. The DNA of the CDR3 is TGTGCCAGCAGCCGTATAAGCGGGAGGCACTCCTACGAGCAGTACTTC. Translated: CASSRISGRHSYEQYF.

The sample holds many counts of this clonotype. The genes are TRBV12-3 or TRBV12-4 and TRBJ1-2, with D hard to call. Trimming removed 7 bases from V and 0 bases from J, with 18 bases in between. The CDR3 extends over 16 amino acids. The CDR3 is CASNLGDFSANYGYTF. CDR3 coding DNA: TGTGCCAGCAACCTCGGAGACTTCTCAGCTAACTATGGCTACACCTTC.

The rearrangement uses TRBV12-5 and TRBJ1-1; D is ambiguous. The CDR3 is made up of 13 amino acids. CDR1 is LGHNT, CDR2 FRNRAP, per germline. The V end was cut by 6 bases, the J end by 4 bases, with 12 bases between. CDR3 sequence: CASGPAARTEAFF. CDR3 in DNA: TGTGCTAGTGGCCCGGCGGCGCGCACTGAAGCTTTCTTT. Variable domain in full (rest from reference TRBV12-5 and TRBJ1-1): DARVTQTPRHKVTEMGQEVTMRCQPILGHNTVFWYRQTMMQGLELLAYFRNRAPLDDSGMPKDRFSAEMPDATLATLKIQPSEPRDSAVYFCASGPAARTEAFFGQGTRLTVV.

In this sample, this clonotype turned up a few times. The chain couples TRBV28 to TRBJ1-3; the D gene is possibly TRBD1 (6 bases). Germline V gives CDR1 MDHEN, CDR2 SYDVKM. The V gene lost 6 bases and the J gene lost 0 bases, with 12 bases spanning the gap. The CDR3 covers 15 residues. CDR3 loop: CASRSGTSSGNTIYF. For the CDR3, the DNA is TGTGCCAGCAGGTCCGGGACAAGCTCTGGAAACACCATATATTTT.

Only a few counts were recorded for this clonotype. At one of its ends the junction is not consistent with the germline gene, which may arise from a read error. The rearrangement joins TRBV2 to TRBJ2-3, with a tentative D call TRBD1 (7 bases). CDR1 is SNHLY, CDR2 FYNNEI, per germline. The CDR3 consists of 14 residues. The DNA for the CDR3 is TGTGCCAGCAAGGAGGGGACAGCCACAGGTACGCAGTATTTT. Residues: CASKEGTATGTQYF.

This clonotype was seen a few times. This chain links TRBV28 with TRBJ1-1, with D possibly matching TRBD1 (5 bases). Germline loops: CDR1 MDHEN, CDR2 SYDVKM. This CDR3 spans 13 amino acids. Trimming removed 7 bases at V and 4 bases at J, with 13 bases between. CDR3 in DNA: TGTGCCAGCATCGAACCAGGGTCCACTGAAGCTTTCTTT. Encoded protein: CASIEPGSTEAFF.

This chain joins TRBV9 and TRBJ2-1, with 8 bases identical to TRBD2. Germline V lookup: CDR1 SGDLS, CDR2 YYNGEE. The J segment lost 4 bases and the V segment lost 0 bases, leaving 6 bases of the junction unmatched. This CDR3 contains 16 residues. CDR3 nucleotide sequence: TGTGCCAGCAGCGTAGAGGGCGGGAGGACTTACAATGAGCAGTTCTTC. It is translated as CASSVEGGRTYNEQFF.

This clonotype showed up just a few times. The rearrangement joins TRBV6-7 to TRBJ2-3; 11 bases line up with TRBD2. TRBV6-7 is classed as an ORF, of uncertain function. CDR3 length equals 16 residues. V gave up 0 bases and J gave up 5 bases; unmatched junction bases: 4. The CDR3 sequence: CASSYSGLAGGDTQYF. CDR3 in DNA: TGTGCCAGCAGTTACTCAGGGCTAGCGGGAGGAGATACGCAGTATTTT.

This CDR3 is CASSQALGGYTF. The CDR3 DNA follows: TGTGCCAGCAGCCAAGCCTTAGGGGGCTACACCTTC. The chain couples TRBV3-1 to TRBJ1-2, with unresolved D. Germline V lookup: CDR1 LGHDT, CDR2 YNNKEL (reference sequence). Trimming cost V 1 base and J 8 bases, with 8 bases left between them. There are 12 residues in the CDR3. Based on the CDR3 plus reference TRBV3-1 and TRBJ1-2, the full variable domain is DTAVSQTPKYLVTQMGNDKSIKCEQNLGHDTMYWYKQDSKKFLKIMFSYNNKELIINETVPNRFSPKSPDKAHLNLHINSLELGDSAVYFCASSQALGGYTFGSGTRLTVV.

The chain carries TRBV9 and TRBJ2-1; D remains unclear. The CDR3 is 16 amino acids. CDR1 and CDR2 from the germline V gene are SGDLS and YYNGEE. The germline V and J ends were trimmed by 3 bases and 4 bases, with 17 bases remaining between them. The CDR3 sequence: CASSAGWAAVYNEQFF. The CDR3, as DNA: TGTGCCAGCAGCGCCGGTTGGGCGGCGGTATACAATGAGCAGTTCTTC. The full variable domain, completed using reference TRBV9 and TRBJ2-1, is DSGVTQTPKHLITATGQRVTLRCSPRSGDLSVYWYQQSLDQGLQFLIQYYNGEERAKGNILERFSAQQFPDLHSELNLSSLELGDSALYFCASSAGWAAVYNEQFFGPGTRLTVL.

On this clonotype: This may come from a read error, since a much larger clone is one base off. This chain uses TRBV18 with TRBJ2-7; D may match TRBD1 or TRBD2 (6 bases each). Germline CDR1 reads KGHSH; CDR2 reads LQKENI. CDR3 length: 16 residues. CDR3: CASSAISRGGTYGQYF. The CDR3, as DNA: TGTGCCAGCTCAGCTATCTCCAGGGGAGGAACCTACGGGCAGTACTTC.

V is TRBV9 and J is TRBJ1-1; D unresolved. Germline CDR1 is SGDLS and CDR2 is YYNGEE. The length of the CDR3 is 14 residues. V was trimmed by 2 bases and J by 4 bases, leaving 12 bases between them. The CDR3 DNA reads TGTGCCAGCAGCGTCGGGAGCCCTCCCACTGAAGCTTTCTTT. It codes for CASSVGSPPTEAFF.

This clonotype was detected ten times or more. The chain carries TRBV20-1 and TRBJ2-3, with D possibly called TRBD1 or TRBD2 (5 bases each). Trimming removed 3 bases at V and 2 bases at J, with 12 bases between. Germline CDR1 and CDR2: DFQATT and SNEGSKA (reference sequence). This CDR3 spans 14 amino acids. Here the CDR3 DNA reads TGCAGTGCTAGTTATGAGGGGTTCACAGATACGCAGTATTTT. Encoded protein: CSASYEGFTDTQYF.